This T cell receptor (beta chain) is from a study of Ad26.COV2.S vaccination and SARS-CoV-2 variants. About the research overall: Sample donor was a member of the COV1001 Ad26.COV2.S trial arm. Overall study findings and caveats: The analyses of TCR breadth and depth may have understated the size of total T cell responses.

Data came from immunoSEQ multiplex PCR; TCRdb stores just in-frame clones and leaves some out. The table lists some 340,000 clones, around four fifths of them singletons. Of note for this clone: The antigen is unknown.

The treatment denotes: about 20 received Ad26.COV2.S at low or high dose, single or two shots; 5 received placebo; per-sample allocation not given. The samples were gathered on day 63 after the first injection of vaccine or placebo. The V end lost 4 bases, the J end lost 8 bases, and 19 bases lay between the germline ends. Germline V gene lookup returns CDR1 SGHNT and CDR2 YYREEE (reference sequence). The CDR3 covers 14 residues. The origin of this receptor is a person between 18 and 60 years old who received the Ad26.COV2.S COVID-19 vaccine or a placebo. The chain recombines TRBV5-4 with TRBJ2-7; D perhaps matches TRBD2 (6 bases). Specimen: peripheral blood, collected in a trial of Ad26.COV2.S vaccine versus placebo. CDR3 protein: CASSPSSVGLKQYF. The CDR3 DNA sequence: TGTGCCAGCAGCCCATCTAGCGTAGGTTTAAAGCAGTACTTC.